This T cell receptor beta chain was retrieved from a study of blood T cell repertoires in COVID-19. J lost 10 bases, V lost 0 bases, and 6 bases had no gene match. Germline V gene lookup returns CDR1 SGHAT and CDR2 FQNNGV. The CDR3 covers 15 residues. Clinical history reported by participants formed the basis on which cohorts were assigned. The assay was immunoSEQ multiplex PCR, and TCRdb's table has in-frame clones only and misses some. This table has about 200,000 clones, 80% to 90% appearing once. This receptor was obtained from a woman between 40 and 55 years old with acute COVID-19. The source material was PBMCs or T cells enriched from blood (not recorded which). V and J are TRBV11-2 and TRBJ1-6, with 7 bases aligning to TRBD1. The CDR3 is CASSLDLGGLSPLHF. CDR3 DNA: TGTGCCAGCAGCTTAGATTTAGGGGGCCTCTCACCCCTCCACTTT. The full variable domain, rest sourced from reference TRBV11-2 and TRBJ1-6, is EAGVAQSPRYKIIEKRQSVAFWCNPISGHATLYWYQQILGQGPKLLIQFQNNGVVDDSQLPKDRFSAERLKGVDSTLKIQPAKLEDSAVYLCASSLDLGGLSPLHFGNGTRLTVT.